Sequencing of this TCR beta chain was carried out in a study of cytomegalovirus exposure and HLA in healthy donors. PCR was performed using 60 Vbeta and 13 Jbeta primers. Source study methods: The authors later counted roughly 87 million unique TCR beta chains, about 11 million of them shared. Here immunoSEQ multiplex PCR was the method, and the copy in TCRdb shows in-frame clones only, minus some. From that table come the V and J calls and clone size; the DNA was used to work out D and trimming. The sample includes 91,000 or so clones, around three quarters of them seen just once. Study-wide points: Accounts indicate the classifier identified cytomegalovirus status with strong specificity and sensitivity.

Germline V gene sequence: CDR1 ENHRY, CDR2 SYGVKD. Trimming took 6 bases from V and 2 from J, leaving 11 bases between them. The CDR3 length is 14 residues. At least ten counts were recorded for this clone. Its antigen remains unknown. Sequenced input: PBMCs. This sequence originates from a man younger than 40 in good health and CMV-seropositive. The chain recombines TRBV10-3 with TRBJ1-5; D perhaps matches TRBD1 (5 bases). In DNA, the CDR3 is TGTGCCATCAGGGACAATGGGGGCAATCAGCCCCAGCATTTT. It translates to CAIRDNGGNQPQHF.